This T cell receptor beta chain was retrieved from a study of CD8 T cells in ankylosing spondylitis. This clonotype has just a few counts. Each CDR3 protein gets one entry after TCRdb re-called the 5' RACE reads with MiXCR. The sample contains 380,000 or so distinct CDR3 sequences, approximately 22% of which appear only once. This CDR3 is 17 amino acids long. Germline assignment: CDR1 PRHDT and CDR2 FYEKMQ (reference sequence). V was trimmed by 0 bases and J by 0 bases, leaving 13 bases between them. The sequence came from a male donor with ankylosing spondylitis or in good health (not recorded which). J is TRBJ2-3 and V is TRBV13; D not resolved. The specimen sequenced was blood, either unsorted or a sorted T cell fraction (not recorded which). CDR3 loop: CASSLGGSMGSTDTQYF. CDR3 sequence (DNA): TGTGCCAGCAGCTTAGGAGGTAGTATGGGCAGCACAGATACGCAGTATTTT.